This T cell receptor beta chain was identified during a study of OX40 agonist ivuxolimab in advanced cancers. General study points: Expanded clones were, on average, more numerous in CD8+ T cells than in CD4+. Normalized T-cell clonal expansion was also low in some nonresponders.

Patients who had autoimmune disease history or got systemic immunosuppression were left out. Clones were read by immunoSEQ multiplex PCR, and TCRdb kept only the in-frame ones, dropping some. The sample lists tens of thousands of clones, about 87% occurring once. About this clone itself: Its antigen remains unknown.

The germline V gene has CDR1 SNHLY and CDR2 FYNNEI. The CDR3 consists of 13 residues. V was cut by 6 bases and J by 4 bases, with 12 bases left in between. This clonotype originated in an adult with an advanced solid tumor such as melanoma, head and neck, liver or kidney cancer. Material: CD4+ or CD8+ T cells sorted from blood, obtained in a trial of the OX40 agonist ivuxolimab. The rearrangement uses TRBV2 and TRBJ1-2; D gene unclear. CDR3 sequence reads: CASRNFGGYGYTF. The CDR3 bases are TGTGCCAGCAGAAACTTCGGCGGCTATGGCTACACCTTC. Variable domain in full (rest from reference TRBV2 and TRBJ1-2): EPEVTQTPSHQVTQMGQEVILRCVPISNHLYFYWYRQILGQKVEFLVSFYNNEISEKSEIFDDQFSVERPDGSNFTLKIRSTKLEDSAMYFCASRNFGGYGYTFGSGTRLTVV.